In this sample, the clone carrying this T cell receptor beta chain turned up a few times. As originally analysed: Nucleated cell counts were estimated from reference gene primer amplification. Here immunoSEQ multiplex PCR was the method, and the copy in TCRdb shows in-frame clones only, minus some. From that table come the V and J calls and clone size; the DNA was used to work out D and trimming. The data show some 250,000 clones, 70% to 90% seen once. V lost 3 bases to trimming and J lost 5 bases; unmatched junction nucleotides: 8. CDR3 length equals 17 residues. Germline assignment: CDR1 SGHTA and CDR2 FQGNSA. These data come from a study of blood T cell repertoires in COVID-19. About the research overall: Donors in the United States, Italy and Spain gave samples during acute or convalescent COVID-19. The cDNA or gDNA used as material had been derived from T cells, B-cell-depleted T cells, or PBMCs.

Recovery meant two consecutive negative NP/OP PCR tests, professional clearance, or resolved symptoms. This clonotype was obtained from a woman aged 45-65 years who had recovered from COVID-19. The sequenced sample consisted of PBMCs or T cells enriched from blood (not recorded which). The rearrangement uses TRBV7-2 and TRBJ2-2; 11 bases map to TRBD2. The CDR3 here is CASSLALAGGWTGELFF. Here the CDR3 DNA reads TGTGCCAGCAGCTTGGCGCTAGCGGGAGGTTGGACCGGGGAGCTGTTTTTT.